This TCR beta chain was found in a study of tumor-infiltrating lymphocytes in oesophageal squamous cell carcinoma. TCRdb re-derived calls from the PCR reads in MiXCR, one entry per CDR3 protein. Here the sample spans 20,000 or so distinct CDR3 sequences, roughly 40% being singletons. This clonotype came up once. The V and J ends lost 2 bases and 4 bases respectively, with 12 bases between them. CDR1 is MNHEY and CDR2 is SMNVEV in the germline V gene (reference sequence). This CDR3 region has 15 residues. Source material: esophageal tumor tissue. The receptor comes from a male donor with esophageal squamous cell carcinoma. V usage is TRBV27 and J usage is TRBJ2-1; D call uncertain. As DNA, the CDR3 is TGTGCCAGCAGTTTAGGTTTTCTAGGGTACAATGAGCAGTTCTTC. Protein sequence: CASSLGFLGYNEQFF.